These 11 T cell receptor beta chains originate from one sample sequenced in a study of patients and donors after allogeneic stem cell transplantation. TCRdb re-called the RT-PCR reads through MiXCR, storing one row per CDR3 protein. Of about a million distinct CDR3 sequences listed, roughly 18% were seen once; the top ten hold roughly 6%. Sequenced input: blood, either unsorted or a sorted T cell fraction (not recorded which). All receptors come from a human donor who was either an allogeneic HSCT recipient or a stem cell or donor lymphocyte infusion donor (not recorded which). It is not recorded whose cells these are; they may come from a transplant donor.

The chain couples TRBV5-1 to TRBJ1-2, with a possible D match to TRBD1 (5 bases). V lost 0 bases to trimming and J lost 4 bases, with 10 bases between them. The germline V gene encodes CDR1 SGHRS and CDR2 YFSETQ. The CDR3 runs to 14 residues. DNA for the CDR3: TGCGCCAGCAGCTTGGGGACATATCGCTATGGCTACACCTTC. Its protein product is CASSLGTYRYGYTF. The complete variable domain, with remaining parts taken from reference TRBV5-1 and TRBJ1-2, reads KAGVTQTPRYLIKTRGQQVTLSCSPISGHRSVSWYQQTPGQGLQFLFEYFSETQRNKGNFPGRFSGRQFSNSRSEMNVSTLELGDSALYLCASSLGTYRYGYTFGSGTRLTVV.

The chain employs TRBV30 and TRBJ2-1; unclear D gene. The CDR3 runs to 11 residues. With 0 bases removed from V and 9 bases from J, the gap between germline ends came to 6 bases. Germline V CDR1 and CDR2: GTSNPN, SVGIG (reference sequence). The DNA for the CDR3 is TGTGCCTGGAGTGTACGTAGTGAGCAGTTCTTC. Its translation is CAWSVRSEQFF.

This clonotype occurred many times. This sequence joins TRBV12-3 or TRBV12-4 and TRBJ2-3, with D possibly TRBD1 on 6 matching bases. V was pared by 2 bases and J by 4 bases, with 13 bases between. This CDR3 has 15 residues. The CDR3, as DNA: TGTGCCAGCAGTTTAAAACAGGGTTTGCCAGATACGCAGTATTTT. Encoded protein: CASSLKQGLPDTQYF.

This clonotype was picked up a small number of times. This chain links TRBV18 with TRBJ2-3; 9 bases line up with TRBD1. The J segment lost 8 bases and the V segment lost 2 bases, leaving 14 bases of the junction unmatched. The CDR3 runs 17 residues. Germline lookup yields CDR1 KGHSH and CDR2 LQKENI. CDR3 region: CASSPRRDRDAEVTQYF. The CDR3 nucleotides read TGTGCCAGCTCACCAAGGAGGGACAGGGACGCGGAGGTTACGCAGTATTTT.

V is TRBV4-2 and J is TRBJ1-5; D is unresolved. The CDR3 consists of 14 residues. V lost 1 base to trimming and J lost 2 bases, with 6 bases between them. The V gene's germline CDR1 is LGHNA and CDR2 YNFKEQ. CDR3: CASSQVEGNQPQHF. Here the CDR3 DNA reads TGTGCCAGCAGCCAAGTTGAGGGCAATCAGCCCCAGCATTTT.

J is TRBJ1-2 and V is TRBV7-9; D is uncertain. The germline V and J ends were trimmed by 8 bases and 4 bases, with 14 bases remaining between them. In germline, CDR1 is SEHNR, CDR2 FQNEAQ (reference sequence). The CDR3 loop spans 13 amino acids. The CDR3 reads CASRTPPLYGYTF. For the CDR3, the DNA is TGTGCCAGCCGCACGCCCCCCCTCTATGGCTACACCTTC.

This chain joins TRBV20-1 and TRBJ2-5, with 7 bases fitting TRBD2. The CDR3 totals 16 residues. Germline V lookup: CDR1 DFQATT, CDR2 SNEGSKA (reference sequence). With 0 bases clipped from V and 1 base from J, the junction kept 8 bases outside the gene matches. The CDR3 sequence is CSARDTGEGLQETQYF. DNA for the CDR3: TGCAGTGCTAGAGATACGGGGGAGGGCCTCCAAGAGACCCAGTACTTC.

This rearrangement joins TRBV12-3 or TRBV12-4 to TRBJ2-7, with a weak D call TRBD2 (6 bases). CDR3 length: 13 amino acids. The ends were cut back, 3 bases at V and 3 bases at J, with 9 bases in the middle. CDR3 region: CASSFGGVYEQYF. In DNA, the CDR3 is TGTGCCAGCAGTTTTGGAGGGGTCTACGAGCAGTACTTC.

This clonotype has a handful of counts. The chain links TRBV5-1 to TRBJ2-1, with 9 bases that match TRBD2. Germline trimming cut 0 bases from V and 8 bases from J; bases unmatched to any gene: 6. The CDR3 is 15 amino acids. Germline V gene sequence: CDR1 SGHRS, CDR2 YFSETQ. The CDR3 spells CASSLAGTSIDEQFF. CDR3 DNA: TGCGCCAGCAGCTTGGCCGGGACTAGCATAGATGAGCAGTTCTTC. The variable domain in full, with the rest retrieved from reference TRBV5-1 and TRBJ2-1, is KAGVTQTPRYLIKTRGQQVTLSCSPISGHRSVSWYQQTPGQGLQFLFEYFSETQRNKGNFPGRFSGRQFSNSRSEMNVSTLELGDSALYLCASSLAGTSIDEQFFGPGTRLTVL.

The chain carries TRBV15 and TRBJ2-1; TRBD2 matches at 7 bases. CDR3 length: 14 residues. Germline V CDR1 and CDR2: LNHNV, YYDKDF (reference sequence). The J segment lost 2 bases and the V segment lost 5 bases, leaving 3 bases of the junction unmatched. CDR3 amino acids: CATSGEGPYNEQFF. CDR3 nucleotides: TGTGCCACCAGCGGGGAGGGCCCCTACAATGAGCAGTTCTTC.

This clonotype was counted only a few times. V and J are TRBV6-1 and TRBJ2-2; the D gene is possibly TRBD2 (6 bases). Trimming removed 4 bases at V and 1 base at J, with 16 bases between. The germline gives CDR1 MNHNS, CDR2 SASEGT. This CDR3 is 17 amino acids long. The CDR3 DNA follows: TGTGCCAGCAGTGCGGTTTGGGGGGAACTGAACACCGGGGAGCTGTTTTTT. As protein: CASSAVWGELNTGELFF.